This T cell receptor beta chain was captured in a study of tumor-infiltrating lymphocytes in primary liver carcinoma. Across the whole study: The patients included men and women who were aged 30 to 69 years.

Total RNA amounting to roughly 480 ng was the source from which TCR beta cDNA was made with a constant-region primer. Three nested multiplex PCR rounds of slightly modified ARM-PCR generated TCR beta libraries. TRBV1-TRBV30 forward primers paired with a C-beta reverse primer drove the first two PCR rounds, about 10 cycles each. A single record per CDR3 protein comes from TCRdb applying MiXCR to the multiplex PCR reads. This table has about 84,000 distinct CDR3 sequences, approximately 70% appearing once. CDR1 is SGHAT, CDR2 FQNNGV, per germline. CDR3 length: 14 amino acids. Trimming pared 4 bases from V and 13 bases from J, leaving 22 bases between. From approximately 20-30 mg of unsorted bulk tissue, DNA and RNA were co-extracted together.

The V gene is TRBV11-2, the J gene TRBJ2-5, with D perhaps matching TRBD1 (5 bases). Sample: liver tumor tissue from sampling region 1. The subset here: tumor region T1, superior pole. This receptor was identified in a man aged 40-49 years with primary liver carcinoma and hepatitis B virus infection. This CDR3 is CASSSGQMREARYF. In nucleotides, the CDR3 is TGTGCCAGCAGCTCCGGACAAATGAGAGAGGCCCGGTACTTC.